One and the same sample provided the 30 T cell receptor beta chains below, sequenced in a study of cytomegalovirus exposure and HLA in healthy donors. This PCR relied on a set of 60 Vbeta primers and 13 Jbeta primers. Sequencing used immunoSEQ multiplex PCR; TCRdb keeps in-frame clones, though not all of them. The table shows approximately 150,000 clones, with about 74% occurring only once. The sample was PBMCs. These receptors originate from a man in his forties in good health and CMV-seropositive.

The chain recombines TRBV27 with TRBJ2-7; D might be TRBD2 (6 bases). CDR1 MNHEY and CDR2 SMNVEV come from the germline V gene (reference sequence). V shed 6 bases and J shed 3 bases, with 18 bases lying between them. The CDR3 covers 15 residues. Here the CDR3 reads CASSWGAGMIYEQYF. The CDR3 DNA sequence: TGTGCCAGCAGCTGGGGCGCGGGAATGATCTACGAGCAGTACTTC.

This clone was found once. Other DNA sequences from this sample encode an identical CDR3 as well. The chain joins TRBV28 to TRBJ1-2, with D hard to call. Trimming took 1 base from V and 4 from J, leaving 4 bases between them. In germline, CDR1 is MDHEN, CDR2 SYDVKM. The CDR3 has 12 amino acids. The CDR3 is CASSLSGYGYTF. CDR3 DNA: TGTGCCAGCAGTTTATCCGGCTATGGCTACACCTTC.

The chain combines TRBV28 with TRBJ2-5, with TRBD1 identical over 7 bases. CDR3 length: 16 residues. In germline, CDR1 is MDHEN, CDR2 SYDVKM. J lost 11 bases, V lost 4 bases, and 19 bases had no gene match. This CDR3 is CASSSPAGTEIWEQYF. For the CDR3, the DNA is TGTGCCAGCAGTTCCCCGGCCGGGACAGAGATATGGGAGCAGTACTTC. Full variable domain (rest looked up from reference TRBV28 and TRBJ2-5): DVKVTQSSRYLVKRTGEKVFLECVQDMDHENMFWYRQDPGLGLRLIYFSYDVKMKEKGDIPEGYSVSREKKERFSLILESASTNQTSMYLCASSSPAGTEIWEQYFGPGTRLLVL.

The V and J genes are TRBV4-1 and TRBJ1-3; D perhaps matches TRBD1 (6 bases). Germline values: CDR1 MGHRA, CDR2 YSYEKL. With 1 base removed from V and 3 bases from J, the gap between germline ends came to 10 bases. This CDR3 is built from 15 residues. The CDR3 loop reads CASSQAGVGGNTIYF. The CDR3 nucleotides are TGCGCCAGCAGCCAAGCAGGGGTTGGTGGAAACACCATATATTTT.

The V gene is TRBV2, the J gene TRBJ2-3; the match to TRBD2 covers 8 bases. The trim removed 8 bases at V and 2 bases at J, leaving 9 bases unmatched. Germline assignment: CDR1 SNHLY and CDR2 FYNNEI. The CDR3 length is 15 residues. In DNA form, the CDR3 reads TGTGCCAGCCATCTCCTAGCGGGCCCCACAGATACGCAGTATTTT. Translated, it gives CASHLLAGPTDTQYF. The whole variable domain, remainder taken from reference TRBV2 and TRBJ2-3, is EPEVTQTPSHQVTQMGQEVILRCVPISNHLYFYWYRQILGQKVEFLVSFYNNEISEKSEIFDDQFSVERPDGSNFTLKIRSTKLEDSAMYFCASHLLAGPTDTQYFGPGTRLTVL.

Only one count was recorded for this clone. Other DNA sequences of this sample code for an identical CDR3. The CDR3 sequence: CASSLEAGYGYTF. CDR3 DNA: TGCGCCAGCAGCTTGGAGGCAGGCTATGGCTACACCTTC. V usage is TRBV5-1 and J usage is TRBJ1-2; D not resolved. Germline CDR1 SGHRS, CDR2 YFSETQ. V was clipped by 0 bases and J by 4 bases, with 7 bases between them. The CDR3 covers 13 residues.

This clone appeared a few times. This chain uses TRBV5-1 with TRBJ2-5; a weak D match, TRBD1 (5 bases). Looked up from germline, CDR1 is SGHRS and CDR2 is YFSETQ. This CDR3 contains 13 residues. V gave up 3 bases and J gave up 5 bases, with 11 bases separating them. The CDR3 here is CASSSQGGETQYF. The CDR3 DNA reads TGCGCCAGCAGCTCCCAGGGTGGGGAGACCCAGTACTTC.

The chain joins TRBV6-1 to TRBJ1-1; no clear D. The germline V and J ends were trimmed by 10 bases and 1 base, with 13 bases remaining between them. This CDR3 has 13 residues. Germline CDR1 and CDR2: MNHNS and SASEGT. DNA of the CDR3: TGTGCCATACTTCAGACAAGGAACACTGAAGCTTTCTTT. It is translated as CAILQTRNTEAFF.

This clone was found once. The V and J genes are TRBV19 and TRBJ2-3, with D perhaps matching TRBD1 (5 bases). The CDR3 runs 13 residues. Germline CDR1 LNHDA, CDR2 SQIVND (reference sequence). Trimming took 1 base from V and 6 from J, leaving 8 bases between them. The CDR3 protein is CASSIGQGDTQYF. The CDR3 nucleotides read TGTGCCAGTAGTATAGGCCAGGGTGATACGCAGTATTTT.

This CDR3 reads CASSLGRLIYGYTF. The DNA of the CDR3 is TGTGCCAGCAGCTTGGGCAGGCTAATCTATGGCTACACCTTC. This chain uses TRBV5-6 with TRBJ1-2; D gene uncertain. The length of the CDR3 is 14 residues. Germline CDR1 and CDR2: SGHDT and YYEEEE. The germline V and J ends were trimmed by 0 bases and 4 bases, with 10 bases remaining between them.

The CDR3 spells CASSLQGGYTF. In DNA form, the CDR3 reads TGTGCCAGCAGCTTGCAGGGTGGCTACACCTTC. The chain couples TRBV7-9 to TRBJ1-2; a weak D match, TRBD1 (5 bases). Trimming stripped 3 bases from V and 7 bases from J, with 6 bases between. The CDR3 contains 11 residues. The V gene's germline CDR1 is SEHNR and CDR2 FQNEAQ (reference sequence).

The CDR3 bases are TGCGCCAGCAGTAGAGAGGGAGCCAACGGAGATACGCAGTATTTT. The encoded protein is CASSREGANGDTQYF. This chain uses TRBV5-1 with TRBJ2-3; tentative D call: TRBD2 (5 bases). Germline-derived CDR1 and CDR2 are SGHRS and YFSETQ. V dropped 5 bases and J dropped 5 bases, with 18 bases sitting between them. The CDR3 totals 15 residues.

This clone was found once. The V gene is TRBV28, the J gene TRBJ2-5; D might be TRBD1 (5 bases). The CDR3 has 14 residues. The V gene's germline CDR1 is MDHEN and CDR2 SYDVKM. V was shortened by 1 base and J by 4 bases, with 10 bases between the two germline ends. The CDR3, as DNA: TGTGCCAGCAGTTTATACCCAGGGCTAGAGACCCAGTACTTC. It yields the protein CASSLYPGLETQYF.

The chain couples TRBV6-5 to TRBJ1-2, with D possibly being TRBD1 (5 bases). The germline V and J ends were trimmed by 2 bases and 8 bases, with 18 bases remaining between them. The CDR3 covers 15 residues. Germline V CDR1 and CDR2: MNHEY, SVGAGI. The CDR3 sequence: CASSYTGVGGRGYTF. For the CDR3, the DNA is TGTGCCAGCAGTTACACGGGGGTGGGGGGGAGAGGCTACACCTTC.

This clone was detected only a few times. The J gene is TRBJ2-7, the V gene TRBV5-1; 8 nucleotides agree with TRBD1. CDR1 and CDR2 from the germline V gene are SGHRS and YFSETQ. The ends lost 4 bases at V and 5 bases at J; junction bases unmatched: 11. The CDR3 is 15 amino acids. The CDR3 is CASSGSGQGANEQYF. CDR3 nucleotide sequence: TGCGCCAGCAGCGGAAGTGGGCAGGGGGCAAACGAGCAGTACTTC.

The chain uses TRBV7-2 and TRBJ2-7, with D maybe TRBD2 (6 bases). V dropped 2 bases and J dropped 7 bases, with 12 bases sitting between them. CDR1 is SGHTA and CDR2 is FQGNSA in the germline V gene. The CDR3 loop spans 13 amino acids. The CDR3 here is CASSLHPEGEQYF. The CDR3 region has the DNA TGTGCCAGCAGCTTACACCCGGAGGGAGAGCAGTACTTC.

The chain uses TRBV4-3 and TRBJ1-2; weak D call: TRBD1 (6 bases). Germline CDR1 LGHNA, CDR2 YSLEER. V lost 1 base and J lost 3, with 9 bases in between. The length of the CDR3 is 14 residues. CDR3 sequence reads: CASSQVGGDYGYTF. CDR3 in DNA: TGCGCCAGCAGCCAAGTAGGGGGAGACTATGGCTACACCTTC.

The V call is TRBV6-1, the J call TRBJ1-4; D uncertain. Germline CDR1 is MNHNS and CDR2 is SASEGT. Trimming shortened V by 0 bases and J by 10 bases, and 15 bases separated the two germline ends. There are 15 residues in the CDR3. This CDR3 reads CASSEAMDRRGKLFF. The CDR3 nucleotides read TGTGCCAGCAGTGAAGCTATGGATAGGCGAGGAAAACTGTTTTTT.

The chain joins TRBV13 to TRBJ2-1; TRBD2 matches at 9 bases. The germline gives CDR1 PRHDT, CDR2 FYEKMQ (reference sequence). V dropped 5 bases and J dropped 7; count of bases not matched to a gene: 9. There are 15 residues in the CDR3. The CDR3 here is CASSPGGGRVNEQFF. DNA of the CDR3: TGTGCCAGCAGCCCCGGTGGCGGGAGGGTGAATGAGCAGTTCTTC.

This clone was counted between two and nine times. This chain connects TRBV5-6 to TRBJ2-7; TRBD2 aligns across 7 bases. The germline gives CDR1 SGHDT, CDR2 YYEEEE. The J segment lost 0 bases and the V segment lost 1 base, leaving 7 bases of the junction unmatched. CDR3 length equals 16 residues. CDR3 in DNA: TGTGCCAGCAGCTTGATTCACGGGAGGAGCTCCTACGAGCAGTACTTC. Protein sequence: CASSLIHGRSSYEQYF.

This chain connects TRBV27 to TRBJ1-1, with D possibly TRBD1 on 5 matching bases. The CDR3 is 13 amino acids. V lost 10 bases and J 1 base, leaving 13 bases between the germline ends. Germline values: CDR1 MNHEY, CDR2 SMNVEV (reference sequence). As DNA, the CDR3 is TGTGCCACCGCAGGGATCGGGAACACTGAAGCTTTCTTT. Its translation: CATAGIGNTEAFF.

The chain links TRBV19 to TRBJ2-1, with D hard to call. Germline V gives CDR1 LNHDA, CDR2 SQIVND (reference sequence). The CDR3 sequence is 13 residues long. Between the trimmed V and J ends, which lost 10 bases and 0 bases, there was a span of 10 bases. CDR3 loop: CAKRPSSYNEQFF. DNA for the CDR3: TGTGCCAAACGTCCGAGCTCCTACAATGAGCAGTTCTTC.

This clone came up a few times. The chain joins TRBV11-2 to TRBJ1-3; D unresolved. V gave up 1 base and J gave up 0 bases, with 4 bases separating them. Germline values: CDR1 SGHAT, CDR2 FQNNGV. There are 14 residues in the CDR3. The CDR3 here is CASSLVLSGNTIYF. The CDR3 nucleotides read TGTGCCAGCAGCTTAGTACTCTCTGGAAACACCATATATTTT.

This clone was counted a few times. V gene TRBV2 combines with J gene TRBJ2-7; 10 positions match TRBD2. V was clipped by 5 bases and J by 6 bases; unmatched bases: 7. The CDR3 runs 14 residues. Germline assignment: CDR1 SNHLY and CDR2 FYNNEI. Here the CDR3 reads CASSTKREGSEQYF. For the CDR3, the DNA is TGTGCCAGCAGTACCAAGCGGGAGGGCTCCGAGCAGTACTTC. The full variable domain, rest sourced from reference TRBV2 and TRBJ2-7, is EPEVTQTPSHQVTQMGQEVILRCVPISNHLYFYWYRQILGQKVEFLVSFYNNEISEKSEIFDDQFSVERPDGSNFTLKIRSTKLEDSAMYFCASSTKREGSEQYFGPGTRLTVT.

In this sample, this clone turned up once. This chain joins TRBV25-1 and TRBJ2-5; D is perhaps TRBD1 (6 bases). Germline V lookup: CDR1 MGHDK, CDR2 SYGVNS. The V end was cut by 10 bases, the J end by 4 bases, with 16 bases between. The CDR3 length is 13 residues. The CDR3, as DNA: TGTGCCAACTCACAGGGATGTGGAGAGACCCAGTACTTC. This codes for CANSQGCGETQYF.

This chain links TRBV15 with TRBJ2-5, with 12 bases that match TRBD2. The length of the CDR3 is 18 residues. Germline CDR1 LNHNV, CDR2 YYDKDF (reference sequence). V shed 3 bases, J shed 1 base, and the junction held 9 bases outside the gene matches. The CDR3 DNA is TGTGCCACCAGCAGGCAGCCGACTAGCGGGAGCCCCCAAGAGACCCAGTACTTC. Translation gives CATSRQPTSGSPQETQYF.

This clone was seen a few times. The chain is built from TRBV20-1 and TRBJ2-7; 9 nucleotides match TRBD1. V lost 7 bases to trimming and J lost 5 bases; unmatched junction nucleotides: 3. This CDR3 has 11 amino acids. CDR1 and CDR2 from the germline V gene are DFQATT and SNEGSKA (reference sequence). CDR3 in DNA: TGCAGTGGAGACAGGGGGAACGAGCAGTACTTC. Its translation is CSGDRGNEQYF.

The V and J genes are TRBV5-1 and TRBJ2-1; the D gene is possibly TRBD2 (5 bases). The germline CDR1 and CDR2 sequences are SGHRS and YFSETQ. Trimming left V 0 bases short and J 10 bases short, with 11 bases between. The CDR3 spans 13 residues. The CDR3: CASSLGGSSEQFF. The CDR3 DNA reads as TGCGCCAGCAGCTTGGGTGGGAGCAGCGAGCAGTTCTTC. The full variable domain, in which reference TRBV5-1 and TRBJ2-1 provide the parts outside the CDR3, is KAGVTQTPRYLIKTRGQQVTLSCSPISGHRSVSWYQQTPGQGLQFLFEYFSETQRNKGNFPGRFSGRQFSNSRSEMNVSTLELGDSALYLCASSLGGSSEQFFGPGTRLTVL.

This clone was counted between two and nine times. This rearrangement joins TRBV7-2 to TRBJ2-2, with 11 bases matching TRBD2. CDR3 length: 17 residues. Unmatched junction bases numbered 7, after V lost 3 bases and J lost 4 bases. Germline CDR1 SGHTA, CDR2 FQGNSA. CDR3 sequence: CASSFPGTSGGTGELFF. Written as DNA, the CDR3 is TGTGCCAGCAGCTTTCCCGGGACTAGCGGAGGCACCGGGGAGCTGTTTTTT.

V usage is TRBV28 and J usage is TRBJ2-5; D not resolved. The end of the DNA is better explained by TRBJ2-7, so the J call may be wrong. The germline V gene encodes CDR1 MDHEN and CDR2 SYDVKM. This CDR3 region has 13 residues. The CDR3 spells CASRQASLLEQYF. The CDR3 region has the DNA TGTGCCAGCAGGCAGGCTTCCCTACTCGAGCAGTACTTC.